This T cell receptor beta chain stems from a study of beta chain features in type 1 diabetes (dated by TCRdb to the late 2010s). Some background on the complete study: Mean age, gender distribution, total cell number and subset yield were not different between patients and healthy donors. Naive and central memory subsets were obtained from all 30 or so donors, but regulatory and stem cell-like memory subsets were isolated from only 8 patients and roughly eight healthy donors. A total of roughly 99 million sorted cells were examined across all samples, and the number of cells per subset was strongly correlated with RNA yield. In the study, TCRB repertoires of sorted circulating CD4+ T cell subsets from recently diagnosed type 1 diabetes patients were compared with those of matched healthy donors.

The investigation overall reported the following: A moderate but significant shortening of TCRB CDR3 length was observed in type 1 diabetes patients in all four CD4+ subsets. Only small numbers of individuals were included in the HLA sub-analyses, which left unresolved whether HLA type had any influence on TCRB rearrangement. Patients with type 1 diabetes made fewer insertions and deleted more nucleotides at VDJ recombination sites, implying thymic rearrangement abnormalities. Shorter templates might have been favored by PCR, but patient and control samples were amplified and corrected together, so both groups would have been affected equally by any skew. Because cDNA rather than genomic DNA was sequenced, highly expressing activated cells could have been over-represented, although no difference in activation and CD3 levels was found between groups. Naive, central memory and regulatory TCRB repertoires appeared to be more alike among patients than among healthy donors.

All of the isolated RNA was reverse transcribed with the High Capacity cDNA Reverse Transcription Kit, so expressed TCRB transcripts were sequenced. Deep immunoSEQ sequencing was applied to naive, central memory and regulatory T cell samples, giving an average of around 3.8 million total reads per sample. Sorted cells were lysed in RLT buffer and RNA was extracted with DNase-treated RNeasy Micro or Mini kits, depending on cell number. To prevent cross-contamination, every cell subset was processed on its own, while patient and healthy donor samples were processed together. The immunoSEQ multiplex PCR was used to amplify TCRB sequences from cDNA, generating 87-bp fragments that spanned the CDR3 region. Sequencing of the amplicons was done on the Illumina HiSeq platform. Concerning the study's data processing: Synthetic template baselines were used to correct PCR bias computationally, reads within Hamming distance 2 were collapsed, and singletons that could not be merged were discarded. By aligning reads against IMGT, V, D and J genes, CDR3 length, and insertions or deletions at six rearrangement sites were assigned. Within each subset, clonotype counts were normalized to the number of sorted cells before true diversity and Gini coefficients were calculated with the tcR R package. The overlap coefficient, calculated on TCRB nucleotide sequences, was used to quantify repertoire sharing. The clones in this table, taken by TCRdb from immuneACCESS, are in-frame only. Not every clone is retained; where verified, under half of the shortfall comes from an unresolved V gene, and the cause of the rest is unknown. That table furnishes V, J and clone size, whereas the DNA furnished D and trimming. Within this sample are hundreds of thousands of clones, with 6.5% to 10% of them counted one time only. The ten biggest clones cover more than 0.4% of the sample.

Each donor gave one peripheral blood draw, averaging roughly 100 mL, which was collected into heparinised tubes. Using a panel that included CD45RO, CCR7, CD25, CD127, CD95 and CD27, naive, central memory, regulatory and stem cell-like memory CD4+ T cells were sorted on a BD FACSAria II. All sorted populations exceeded 95% purity. PBMCs were separated immediately by Lymphoprep density gradient centrifugation and were stained directly, without being cultured. To minimize batch effects, samples were stained and sorted in pairs, one healthy donor with one patient per experiment. From cysteine to phenylalanine, the CDR3 is 14 amino acids long. CDR3 DNA is the only sequence kept; it has 42 bases, read in frame from the first base. Per the germline V gene, MNHNS is the CDR1 and SASEGT is the CDR2. V is shortened by 10 bases, J by 6 bases, and the region joining them spans 21 bases. To note about this clone: What this receptor recognizes is not known. Per-nucleotide qualities are absent, and no much larger clonotype sits a single base away.

This clonotype originated in a woman younger than 35 in good health. The sequenced material came from central memory CD4+ T cells from blood. The chain joins TRBV6-1 to TRBJ1-1; the D segment could be TRBD1, given 6 matching bases. DNA sequence: TGTGCCATCAATTCCGGGGGGCTGGGCTCTGAAGCTTTCTTT. Its protein is CAINSGGLGSEAFF.